These 3 T cell receptor beta chains originate from one sample sequenced in a study of regulatory T cells in long-lasting Graves disease. Through Arm-PCR of CDR3 regions and iRepertoire HTBI primers, TCR beta libraries were built. A single record per CDR3 protein comes from TCRdb applying MiXCR to the multiplex PCR reads. The table records roughly 430,000 distinct CDR3 sequences, less than 20% of them present only once. Time point here: newly diagnosed GD, antithyroid drugs for less than 3 months. Preparation of the TCR library used RNA extracted from PBMCs. The sample was also linked to a second study, of T cells in Graves' hyperthyroidism and ophthalmopathy.

Sequencing was performed on peripheral blood mononuclear cells (PBMCs), taken at new diagnosis, from a patient treated with antithyroid drugs. Receptors originate from a woman in her 30s with Graves disease.

The CDR3 reads CSANDRVAEKLFF. The CDR3 region has the DNA TGCAGTGCTAATGACAGGGTCGCGGAAAAACTGTTTTTT. The chain links TRBV20-1 to TRBJ1-4, with 7 bases aligning to TRBD1. Trimming took 4 bases from V and 8 from J; bases not matched to a gene: 7. The CDR3 totals 13 residues. Germline V gene sequence: CDR1 DFQATT, CDR2 SNEGSKA (reference sequence).

In this sample, this clonotype turned up many times. The rearrangement joins TRBV12-3 or TRBV12-4 to TRBJ2-1; TRBD2 agrees at 9 bases. J was trimmed by 4 bases and V by 6 bases; bases with no gene match: 7. There are 15 residues in the CDR3. CDR3 loop: CASRRSGGSYNEQFF. Written as DNA, the CDR3 is TGTGCCAGCAGACGAAGCGGGGGGTCTTACAATGAGCAGTTCTTC.

The chain joins TRBV5-1 to TRBJ1-6; D is unclear. Germline V gene lookup returns CDR1 SGHRS and CDR2 YFSETQ. The CDR3 contains 13 residues. Trimming removed 1 base at V and 9 bases at J, with 8 bases between. The CDR3 DNA reads as TGCGCCAGCAGCTTGTATCAGAGTTCACCCCTCCACTTT. It codes for CASSLYQSSPLHF.